The 14 T cell receptor beta chains below come from one sample, sequenced in a study of T cell responses to AZD1222 COVID-19 vaccine. Assay: immunoSEQ multiplex PCR; the TCRdb copy retains only in-frame clones and omits some. The sample consists of about 120,000 clones, around 87% of them appearing once. Here the sequenced sample was peripheral blood, taken on day 0 of AZD1222 vaccination. These receptors all stem from an adult in good health.

The chain employs TRBV29-1 and TRBJ2-5; TRBD1 agrees at 10 bases. CDR1 SQVTM and CDR2 ANQGSEA come from the germline V gene. V was pared by 6 bases and J by 3 bases, with 4 bases of the junction left unmatched. The CDR3 covers 13 residues. The DNA for the CDR3 is TGCAGCGTGGACAGGGGGACAGAAGAGACCCAGTACTTC. Translated: CSVDRGTEETQYF.

Written as DNA, the CDR3 is TGTGCCAGCAGCTTCCAGGGCTCCTATAATTCACCCCTCCACTTT. Translated: CASSFQGSYNSPLHF. The chain has TRBV7-6 and TRBJ1-6, with D perhaps TRBD1 (5 bases). Germline loops: CDR1 SGHVS, CDR2 FNYEAQ. Trimming took off 3 bases at V and 0 bases at J, with 6 bases between the two ends. CDR3 length equals 15 residues.

A few counts support this clone. The V gene is TRBV7-2, the J gene TRBJ2-3, with D perhaps given as TRBD1 or TRBD2 (5 bases each). This CDR3 contains 15 residues. The ends were cut back, 3 bases at V and 4 bases at J, with 14 bases in the middle. The germline CDR1 and CDR2 sequences are SGHTA and FQGNSA. The CDR3 spells CASSLAGAGADTQYF. The CDR3 nucleotides are TGTGCCAGCAGCTTGGCCGGGGCCGGCGCAGATACGCAGTATTTT.

This clone was recorded only once. CDR3 in amino acids: CATSQGITNEKLFF. CDR3 coding DNA: TGTGCCACCAGCCAGGGAATCACTAATGAAAAACTGTTTTTT. The rearrangement uses TRBV15 and TRBJ1-4; tentatively, D is TRBD1 (5 bases). CDR3 length equals 14 residues. V shed 5 bases and J shed 2 bases, with 9 bases lying between them. Germline CDR1 LNHNV, CDR2 YYDKDF (reference sequence).

The chain employs TRBV9 and TRBJ2-7, with 9 bases aligning to TRBD1. The trim removed 0 bases at V and 5 bases at J, leaving 9 bases unmatched. Germline CDR1 reads SGDLS; CDR2 reads YYNGEE. This CDR3 has 16 amino acids. CDR3 loop: CASSVDSGTGKNEQYF. CDR3 nucleotide sequence: TGTGCCAGCAGCGTAGATTCCGGGACAGGGAAAAACGAGCAGTACTTC.

The chain links TRBV7-7 to TRBJ2-5, with D unclear. CDR1 is SSHAT, CDR2 FNYEAQ, per germline (reference sequence). This CDR3 contains 10 residues. V gave up 10 bases and J gave up 3 bases, with 6 bases separating them. The CDR3 bases are TGTGCCACGCTAAAAGAGACCCAGTACTTC. It codes for CATLKETQYF.

This clone was seen just once. The V gene is TRBV5-1, the J gene TRBJ1-6; 9 bases line up with TRBD1. From germline, CDR1 is SGHRS and CDR2 YFSETQ. CDR3 length: 15 amino acids. With 3 bases clipped from V and 10 bases from J, the junction kept 8 bases outside the gene matches. The CDR3 DNA reads as TGCGCCAGCAGCTCCCGGGACAGGGTTAAGTCACCCCTCCACTTT. This sequence encodes CASSSRDRVKSPLHF.

This chain links TRBV18 with TRBJ1-5, with D unresolved. The CDR3 runs to 13 residues. Per the germline V gene, CDR1 is KGHSH and CDR2 is LQKENI. With 2 bases removed from V and 4 bases from J, the gap between germline ends came to 6 bases. CDR3 bases: TGTGCCAGCTCACCAGGGAGTAATCAGCCCCAGCATTTT. Amino acid sequence: CASSPGSNQPQHF.

This clone was recorded once. This chain connects TRBV3-1 (or the pseudogene TRBV3-2) to TRBJ2-7; 11 positions match TRBD2. Trimming removed 0 bases from V and 4 bases from J; junction bases left unmatched: 8. The CDR3 sequence is 17 residues long. CDR1 is LGHDT and CDR2 is YNNKEL in the germline V gene (reference sequence). This CDR3 reads CASSQEVRLAGGYEQYF. The CDR3 coding sequence is TGTGCCAGCAGCCAAGAAGTTAGGCTAGCGGGAGGTTACGAGCAGTACTTC.

The rearrangement joins TRBV3-1 (or the pseudogene TRBV3-2) to TRBJ2-7, with 12 nucleotides matching TRBD2. V shed 1 base, J shed 0 bases, and the junction held 4 bases outside the gene matches. The V gene's germline CDR1 is LGHDT and CDR2 YNNKEL (reference sequence). This CDR3 comprises 17 residues. The CDR3 DNA reads TGTGCCAGCAGCCAAGTCCCTAGCGGGAGGGGCTCCTACGAGCAGTACTTC. This translates into CASSQVPSGRGSYEQYF.

The chain employs TRBV4-1 and TRBJ2-2, with D uncertain. Deletions cut 1 base from V and 5 bases from J, with 5 bases between. CDR1 and CDR2 (germline): MGHRA, YSYEKL. CDR3 size: 13 residues. CDR3 sequence: CASSQVYTGELFF. The CDR3 nucleotides are TGCGCCAGCAGCCAAGTCTATACCGGGGAGCTGTTTTTT.

V and J are TRBV5-1 and TRBJ2-6; 8 bases match TRBD2. Germline assignment: CDR1 SGHRS and CDR2 YFSETQ. The CDR3 has 17 amino acids. V gave up 5 bases and J gave up 3 bases; unmatched junction bases: 10. The CDR3 protein is CASRGPAGEGGANVLTF. CDR3 sequence (DNA): TGCGCCAGCAGAGGCCCAGCGGGAGAAGGTGGGGCCAACGTCCTGACTTTC.

The rearrangement links TRBV6-5 to TRBJ1-5, with TRBD1 identical over 10 bases. Germline loops: CDR1 MNHEY, CDR2 SVGAGI. This CDR3 is built from 15 residues. V trimming: 10 bases; J trimming: 0 bases; junction bases outside the gene matches: 6. CDR3 bases: TGTGCCACCGCGGACAGGGGGTATAGCAATCAGCCCCAGCATTTT. Its translation: CATADRGYSNQPQHF.

The V and J genes are TRBV28 and TRBJ1-4, with D possibly TRBD1 on 5 matching bases. The V gene's germline CDR1 is MDHEN and CDR2 SYDVKM. Trimming took off 6 bases at V and 7 bases at J, with 15 bases between the two ends. CDR3 length: 14 amino acids. This CDR3 reads CASSQTAGGEKLFF. As DNA, the CDR3 is TGTGCCAGCAGCCAGACGGCGGGGGGTGAAAAACTGTTTTTT. Full variable domain (remainder filled in from reference TRBV28 and TRBJ1-4): DVKVTQSSRYLVKRTGEKVFLECVQDMDHENMFWYRQDPGLGLRLIYFSYDVKMKEKGDIPEGYSVSREKKERFSLILESASTNQTSMYLCASSQTAGGEKLFFGSGTQLSVL.